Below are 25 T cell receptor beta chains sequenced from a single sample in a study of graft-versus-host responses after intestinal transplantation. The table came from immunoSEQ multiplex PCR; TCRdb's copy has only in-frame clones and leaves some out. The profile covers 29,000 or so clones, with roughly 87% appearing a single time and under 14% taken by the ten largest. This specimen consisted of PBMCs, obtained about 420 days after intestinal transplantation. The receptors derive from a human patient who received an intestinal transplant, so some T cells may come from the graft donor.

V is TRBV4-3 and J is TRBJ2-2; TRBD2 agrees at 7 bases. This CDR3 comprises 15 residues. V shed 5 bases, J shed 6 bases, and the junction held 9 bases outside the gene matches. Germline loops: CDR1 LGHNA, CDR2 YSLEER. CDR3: CASSTSTSWAGELFF. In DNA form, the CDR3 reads TGCGCCAGCAGCACCTCGACTAGCTGGGCCGGGGAGCTGTTTTTT.

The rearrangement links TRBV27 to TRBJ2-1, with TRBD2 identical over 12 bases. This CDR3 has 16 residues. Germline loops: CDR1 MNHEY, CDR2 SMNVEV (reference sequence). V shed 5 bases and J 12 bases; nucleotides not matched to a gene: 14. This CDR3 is CASSPLTSGSSMWQFF. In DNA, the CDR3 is TGTGCCAGCAGTCCGCTGACTAGCGGGAGTTCGATGTGGCAGTTCTTC.

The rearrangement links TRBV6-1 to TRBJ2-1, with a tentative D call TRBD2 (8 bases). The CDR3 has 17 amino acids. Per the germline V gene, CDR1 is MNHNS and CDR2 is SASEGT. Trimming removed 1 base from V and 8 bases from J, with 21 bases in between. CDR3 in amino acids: CASSEGRGLTSVHEQFF. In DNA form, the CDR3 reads TGTGCCAGCAGTGAAGGAAGGGGGCTGACTAGCGTCCATGAGCAGTTCTTC.

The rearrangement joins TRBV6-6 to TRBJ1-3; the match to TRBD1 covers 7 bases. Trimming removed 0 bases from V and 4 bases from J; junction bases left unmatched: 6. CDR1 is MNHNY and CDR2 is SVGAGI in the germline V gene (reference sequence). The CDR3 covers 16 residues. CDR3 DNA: TGTGCCAGCAGTTACTCCCACTCGGGACAGGGAAACACCATATATTTT. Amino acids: CASSYSHSGQGNTIYF.

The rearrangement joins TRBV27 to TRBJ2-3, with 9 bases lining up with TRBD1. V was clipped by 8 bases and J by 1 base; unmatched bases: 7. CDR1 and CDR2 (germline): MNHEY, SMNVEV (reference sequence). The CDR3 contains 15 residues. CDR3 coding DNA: TGTGCCAGCGCCGACAGGGGGTTTGGCACAGATACGCAGTATTTT. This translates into CASADRGFGTDTQYF.

The CDR3 nucleotides are TGTGCCAGCAGCTTACAACGAGAGCAGTACTTC. Its translation: CASSLQREQYF. V usage is TRBV5-7 and J usage is TRBJ2-7; D gene uncertain. TRBV5-7 is annotated as an ORF whose role is uncertain. The V end was cut by 2 bases, the J end by 7 bases, with 7 bases between. The CDR3 covers 11 residues.

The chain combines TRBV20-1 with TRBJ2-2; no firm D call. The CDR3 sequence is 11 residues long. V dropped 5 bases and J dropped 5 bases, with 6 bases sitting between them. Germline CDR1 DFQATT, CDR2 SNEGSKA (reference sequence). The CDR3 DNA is TGCAGTGCTCCCAAAACCGGGGAGCTGTTTTTT. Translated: CSAPKTGELFF.

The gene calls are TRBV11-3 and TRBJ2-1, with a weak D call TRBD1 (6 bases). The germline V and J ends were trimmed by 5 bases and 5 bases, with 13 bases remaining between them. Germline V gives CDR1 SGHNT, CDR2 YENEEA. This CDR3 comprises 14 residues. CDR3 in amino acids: CASSQGNVNNEQFF. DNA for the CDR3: TGTGCCAGCAGCCAGGGGAACGTGAACAATGAGCAGTTCTTC.

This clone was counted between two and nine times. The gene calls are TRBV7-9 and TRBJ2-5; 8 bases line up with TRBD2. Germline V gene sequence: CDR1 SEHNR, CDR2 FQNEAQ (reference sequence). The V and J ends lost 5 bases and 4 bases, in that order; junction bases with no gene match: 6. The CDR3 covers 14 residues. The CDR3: CASSPGTRRETQYF. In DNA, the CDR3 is TGTGCCAGCAGCCCCGGGACTAGGAGAGAGACCCAGTACTTC.

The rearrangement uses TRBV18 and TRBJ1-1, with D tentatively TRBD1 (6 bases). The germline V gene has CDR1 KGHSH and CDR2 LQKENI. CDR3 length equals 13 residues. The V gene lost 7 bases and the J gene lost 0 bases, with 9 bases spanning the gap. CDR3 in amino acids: CASCGTLNTEAFF. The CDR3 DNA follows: TGTGCCAGCTGTGGGACATTGAACACTGAAGCTTTCTTT.

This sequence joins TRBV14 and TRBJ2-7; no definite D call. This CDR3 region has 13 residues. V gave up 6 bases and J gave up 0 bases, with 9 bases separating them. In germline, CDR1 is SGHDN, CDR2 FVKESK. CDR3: CASSNQNSYEQYF. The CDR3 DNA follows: TGTGCCAGCAGTAACCAGAACTCCTACGAGCAGTACTTC.

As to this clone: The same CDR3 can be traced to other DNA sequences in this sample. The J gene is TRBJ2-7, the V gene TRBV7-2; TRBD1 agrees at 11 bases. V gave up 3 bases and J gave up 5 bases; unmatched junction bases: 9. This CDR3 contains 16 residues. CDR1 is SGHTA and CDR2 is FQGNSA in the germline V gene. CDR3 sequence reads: CASSLGRGTGGHEQYF. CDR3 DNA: TGTGCCAGCAGCTTGGGGCGGGGGACAGGGGGTCACGAGCAGTACTTC.

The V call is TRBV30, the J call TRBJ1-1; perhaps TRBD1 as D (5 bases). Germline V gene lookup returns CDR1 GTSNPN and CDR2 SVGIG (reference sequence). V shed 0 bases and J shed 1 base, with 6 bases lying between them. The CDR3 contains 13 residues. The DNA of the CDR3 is TGTGCCTGGAGTGTACAGGAGAACACTGAAGCTTTCTTT. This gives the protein CAWSVQENTEAFF.

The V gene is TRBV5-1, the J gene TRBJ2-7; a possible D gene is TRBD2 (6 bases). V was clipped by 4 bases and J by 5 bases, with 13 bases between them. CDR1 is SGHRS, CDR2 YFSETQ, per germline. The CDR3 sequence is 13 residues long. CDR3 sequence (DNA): TGCGCCAGCAGCCTTCCCCCGGGGGACGAGCAGTACTTC. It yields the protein CASSLPPGDEQYF.

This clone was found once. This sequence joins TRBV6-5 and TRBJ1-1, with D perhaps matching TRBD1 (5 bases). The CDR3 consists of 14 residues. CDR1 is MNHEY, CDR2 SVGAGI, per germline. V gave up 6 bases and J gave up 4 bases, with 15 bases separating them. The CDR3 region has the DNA TGTGCCAGCAGGCCCTCGGGGGACGTCACTGAAGCTTTCTTT. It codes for CASRPSGDVTEAFF.

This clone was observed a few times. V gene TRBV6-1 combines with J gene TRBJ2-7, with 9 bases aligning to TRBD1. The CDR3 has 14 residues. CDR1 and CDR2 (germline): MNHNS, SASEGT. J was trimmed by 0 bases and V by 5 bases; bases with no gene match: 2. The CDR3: CASSSGQGSYEQYF. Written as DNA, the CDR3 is TGTGCCAGCAGTTCGGGACAGGGCTCCTACGAGCAGTACTTC.

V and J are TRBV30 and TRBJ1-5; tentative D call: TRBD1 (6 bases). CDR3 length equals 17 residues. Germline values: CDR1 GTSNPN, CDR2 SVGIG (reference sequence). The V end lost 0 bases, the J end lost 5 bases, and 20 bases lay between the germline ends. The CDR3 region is CAWSVGERGGAYQPQHF. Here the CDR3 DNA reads TGTGCCTGGAGTGTGGGGGAGAGAGGGGGGGCCTATCAGCCCCAGCATTTT.

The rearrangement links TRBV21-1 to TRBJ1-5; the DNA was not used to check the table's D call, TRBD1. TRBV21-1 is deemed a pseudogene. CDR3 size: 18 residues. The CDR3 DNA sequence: TGTGCCAGCAGCAGACCTTGGGACAGCCGGTCGGGCAATCAGCCCCAGCATTTT. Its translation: CASSRPWDSRSGNQPQHF.

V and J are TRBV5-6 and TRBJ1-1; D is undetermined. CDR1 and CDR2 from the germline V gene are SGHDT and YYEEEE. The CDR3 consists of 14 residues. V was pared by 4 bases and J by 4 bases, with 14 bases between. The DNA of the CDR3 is TGTGCCAGCAGCGTTGGGAGAGTCACCACTGAAGCTTTCTTT. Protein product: CASSVGRVTTEAFF.

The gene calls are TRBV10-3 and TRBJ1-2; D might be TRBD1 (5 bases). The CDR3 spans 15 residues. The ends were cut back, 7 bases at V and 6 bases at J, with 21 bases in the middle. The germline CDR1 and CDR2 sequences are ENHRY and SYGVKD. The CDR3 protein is CAIKVPGIGGNGYTF. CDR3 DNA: TGTGCCATCAAGGTCCCGGGAATCGGGGGAAATGGCTACACCTTC.

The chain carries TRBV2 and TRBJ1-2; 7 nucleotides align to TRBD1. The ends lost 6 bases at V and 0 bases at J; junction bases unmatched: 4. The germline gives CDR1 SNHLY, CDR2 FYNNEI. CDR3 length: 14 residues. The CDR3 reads CASRRGQTNYGYTF. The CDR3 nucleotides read TGTGCCAGCAGGCGGGGACAGACTAACTATGGCTACACCTTC.

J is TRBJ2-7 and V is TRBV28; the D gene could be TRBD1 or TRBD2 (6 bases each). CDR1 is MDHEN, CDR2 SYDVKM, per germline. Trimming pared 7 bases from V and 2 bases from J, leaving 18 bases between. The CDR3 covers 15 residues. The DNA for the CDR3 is TGTGCCAGCAAATGGGGGGCCGAGACCACCTACGAGCAGTACTTC. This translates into CASKWGAETTYEQYF. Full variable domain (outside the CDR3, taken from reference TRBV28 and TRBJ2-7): DVKVTQSSRYLVKRTGEKVFLECVQDMDHENMFWYRQDPGLGLRLIYFSYDVKMKEKGDIPEGYSVSREKKERFSLILESASTNQTSMYLCASKWGAETTYEQYFGPGTRLTVT.

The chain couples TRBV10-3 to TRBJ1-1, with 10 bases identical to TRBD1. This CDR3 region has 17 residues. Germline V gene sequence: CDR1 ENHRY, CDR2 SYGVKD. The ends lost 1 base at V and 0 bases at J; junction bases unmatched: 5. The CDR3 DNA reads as TGTGCCATCAGTGAGTTGGACAGGGGGAGCCTGAACACTGAAGCTTTCTTT. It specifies CAISELDRGSLNTEAFF.

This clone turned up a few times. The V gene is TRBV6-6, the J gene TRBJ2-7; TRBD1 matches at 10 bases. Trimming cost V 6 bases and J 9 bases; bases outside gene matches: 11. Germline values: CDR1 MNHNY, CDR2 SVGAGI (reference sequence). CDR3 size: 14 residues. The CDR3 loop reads CASRTGGGGVRQYF. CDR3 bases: TGTGCCAGCAGGACAGGGGGCGGCGGGGTGAGGCAGTACTTC.

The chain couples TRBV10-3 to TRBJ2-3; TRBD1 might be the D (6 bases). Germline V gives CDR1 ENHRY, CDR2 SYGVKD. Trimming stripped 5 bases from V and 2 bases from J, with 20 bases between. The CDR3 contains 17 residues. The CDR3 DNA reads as TGTGCCATCAGTTCTCCCTCCAGGGGACCTAACACAGATACGCAGTATTTT. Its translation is CAISSPSRGPNTDTQYF.